This TCR beta chain was profiled in a study of shared clonotypes between healthy human individuals. Germline V CDR1 and CDR2: SEHNR, FQNEAQ (reference sequence). CDR3 size: 14 residues. The V gene lost 5 bases and the J gene lost 0 bases, with 9 bases spanning the gap. The protocol was immunoSEQ multiplex PCR, while the TCRdb copy is restricted to in-frame clones and leaves out a portion. Of about 2.3 million clones listed, around 92% were seen once; the top ten hold roughly 0.34%. Details on this clone: Its target is unknown. Other DNA sequences in the sample encode the same CDR3.

The split of CD4+ cells yielded CD45RA+ naive and CD45RA-negative memory subsets. Regarding the study as a whole: The rarefaction results pointed to incomplete sorted-subset sequencing despite large depth. Against clonotypes common to all four donors, non-shared ones had lower generation probabilities.

The J gene is TRBJ2-3, the V gene TRBV7-9; no clear D. The sample consisted of naive CD4+ T cells from PBMCs. As to subset: CD45RA+ positively selected. The clonotype comes from a young man in good health. Some clones in this sample may be carry-over from other donors' samples. DNA of the CDR3: TGTGCCAGCAGCCCAGGATCTAGCACAGATACGCAGTATTTT. Amino acid sequence: CASSPGSSTDTQYF.